The subject of this entry is one T cell receptor beta chain. Its specificity is unknown. The data are from a study of PD-L1 blockade in urothelial cancer. Study summary: Men with urothelial cancer arising in the bladder made up about 90% of the roughly 29 patients.

What went into each PCR as a spike was synthetic TCR analog templates. Only in-frame clones appear in the TCRdb table, and some are missing; sequencing was by immunoSEQ multiplex PCR. The data show tens of thousands of clones, under 95% seen once. General study findings and limits: Improved survival was predicted by pretreatment blood TCR clonality below the median.

Specified time point: peripheral blood 6 weeks after treatment start. The CDR3 is 15 residues long. The V end was cut by 6 bases, the J end by 1 base, with 13 bases between. Per the germline V gene, CDR1 is LNHDA and CDR2 is SQIVND (reference sequence). Here the sequenced sample was PBMCs, taken around atezolizumab (anti-PD-L1) treatment. This chain connects TRBV19 to TRBJ2-1; D perhaps matches TRBD2 (5 bases). This receptor was obtained from a man between 65 and 85 years old with urothelial cancer. The CDR3 reads CASRPAGGSYNEQFF. DNA of the CDR3: TGTGCCAGTAGGCCGGCGGGCGGGTCCTACAATGAGCAGTTCTTC.